This T cell receptor beta chain was recorded in a study of cytomegalovirus exposure and HLA in healthy donors. General study findings and limits: The listing of 160 or so TCR beta chains classed them as cytomegalovirus-associated. Many donors carried some public TCRs, although rarity characterized most TCR sequences. Cytomegalovirus status was reportedly diagnosed by the classifier with high sensitivity and specificity.

After removal of 7 bases from V and 5 bases from J, the junction contained 11 bases not matched to a gene. Germline assignment: CDR1 SNHLY and CDR2 FYNNEI. This CDR3 comprises 16 residues. With regard to this clone: Its specificity is unknown.

Clones were read by immunoSEQ multiplex PCR, and TCRdb kept only the in-frame ones, dropping some. In the table there are a few hundred thousand clones, approximately 83% of which are singletons. The TCR comes from a young woman in good health and CMV-seronegative. The genes are TRBV2 and TRBJ2-1; TRBD2 aligns across 10 bases. The sequenced sample consisted of PBMCs. The CDR3 nucleotides read TGTGCCAGCACCAGGGGTGAGCGGGGGGGAGACAATGAGCAGTTCTTC. It translates to CASTRGERGGDNEQFF.